This T cell receptor beta chain emerged from a study of shared clonotypes between healthy human individuals. The assay was immunoSEQ multiplex PCR, and TCRdb's table has in-frame clones only and misses some. The sample has fewer than 800,000 clones, about 91% seen once. The CDR3 sequence is 13 residues long. Trimming took off 7 bases at V and 6 bases at J, with 16 bases between the two ends. Germline V gene lookup returns CDR1 GTSNPN and CDR2 SVGIG (reference sequence). Cells designated naive CD8 were CD45RO-negative and were positively selected for CCR7, with terminally differentiated effector memory CD45RA+ cells excluded. Study-level results: Rarefaction showed that sequencing of sorted subsets was incomplete (despite large depth). Naive subsets usually exceeded memory subsets in estimated richness.

In the case of this clone: Its target is unknown.

This chain joins TRBV30 and TRBJ2-1; no clear D gene. Sequenced material: naive CD8+ T cells sorted from blood. This clonotype was sampled from a young man in good health. The CDR3 sequence: CASDLPGPNEQFF. As DNA, the CDR3 is TGTGCCTCCGACCTACCCGGGCCCAATGAGCAGTTCTTC.